What follows are 15 T cell receptor beta chains derived from one specimen sequenced in a study of T cells after yellow fever vaccination. MiXCR was run by TCRdb on the 5' RACE reads, yielding one entry per CDR3 protein. The table records under 600,000 distinct CDR3 sequences, approximately 13% of them present only once. The sample in question was PBMCs, obtained on the day of the yellow fever booster vaccination. Receptors originate from a man aged 30 to 39 who received the YFV17D yellow fever vaccine.

This clonotype has a handful of counts. The chain links TRBV4-3 to TRBJ2-3; 7 bases match TRBD2. The trim removed 4 bases at V and 2 bases at J, leaving 3 bases unmatched. Germline CDR1 is LGHNA and CDR2 is YSLEER. CDR3 size: 14 residues. CDR3 sequence (DNA): TGCGCCAGCAGCCTTGGACTAGACACAGATACGCAGTATTTT. As protein: CASSLGLDTDTQYF.

The chain has TRBV6-1 and TRBJ1-1; D is undetermined. Trimming shortened V by 1 base and J by 0 bases, and 15 bases separated the two germline ends. The CDR3 is 17 amino acids. The germline gives CDR1 MNHNS, CDR2 SASEGT. As DNA, the CDR3 is TGTGCCAGCAGTGAAGATATAGCGGGATACATGAACACTGAAGCTTTCTTT. Protein sequence: CASSEDIAGYMNTEAFF.

V and J are TRBV4-1 and TRBJ1-1; TRBD1 might be the D (5 bases). The V gene lost 0 bases and the J gene lost 1 base, with 12 bases spanning the gap. The germline CDR1 and CDR2 sequences are MGHRA and YSYEKL. The CDR3 runs to 16 residues. The CDR3 loop reads CASSQDQGIKNTEAFF. The DNA for the CDR3 is TGCGCCAGCAGCCAAGATCAGGGCATCAAGAACACTGAAGCTTTCTTT.

The chain is built from TRBV7-2 and TRBJ2-7; unclear D gene. Germline assignment: CDR1 SGHTA and CDR2 FQGNSA. The CDR3 is 13 residues long. The V end was cut by 5 bases, the J end by 3 bases, with 11 bases between. The DNA for the CDR3 is TGTGCCAGCAGCCTGCAGTTCGGCTACGAGCAGTACTTC. Translated, it gives CASSLQFGYEQYF.

In this sample, this clonotype turned up a few times. V gene TRBV20-1 combines with J gene TRBJ2-3; the D gene is possibly TRBD2 (6 bases). The V end lost 4 bases, the J end lost 3 bases, and 17 bases lay between the germline ends. Germline-derived CDR1 and CDR2 are DFQATT and SNEGSKA (reference sequence). CDR3 length: 15 amino acids. CDR3 residues: CSAISGGTGTDTQYF. The CDR3 bases are TGCAGTGCTATCTCCGGAGGGACGGGGACAGATACGCAGTATTTT.

The chain carries TRBV7-9 and TRBJ2-5; maybe TRBD1 (6 bases). Trimming left V 5 bases short and J 7 bases short, with 17 bases between. CDR3 length equals 14 residues. In germline, CDR1 is SEHNR, CDR2 FQNEAQ (reference sequence). The CDR3: CASSPRQVEGTQYF. The CDR3 DNA is TGTGCCAGCAGCCCTCGACAGGTCGAGGGGACCCAGTACTTC. The full variable domain, its missing parts supplied by reference TRBV7-9 and TRBJ2-5, is DTGVSQNPRHKITKRGQNVTFRCDPISEHNRLYWYRQTLGQGPEFLTYFQNEAQLEKSRLLSDRFSAERPKGSFSTLEIQRTEQGDSAMYLCASSPRQVEGTQYFGPGTRLLVL.

The chain joins TRBV20-1 to TRBJ1-1; the D gene is possibly TRBD1 (6 bases). CDR3 length: 12 residues. CDR1 DFQATT and CDR2 SNEGSKA come from the germline V gene (reference sequence). V lost 3 bases and J lost 10, with 15 bases in between. As DNA, the CDR3 is TGCAGTGCTAGTCAACCAGGGGACGTAGCTTTCTTT. This translates into CSASQPGDVAFF.

The V and J genes are TRBV28 and TRBJ2-7; D remains unclear. V was cut by 2 bases and J by 2 bases, with 10 bases left in between. Germline V gives CDR1 MDHEN, CDR2 SYDVKM. This CDR3 region has 14 residues. The CDR3 DNA sequence: TGTGCCAGCAGTTTAGGATCCAGAACCTACGAGCAGTACTTC. Its protein is CASSLGSRTYEQYF.

This clonotype turned up a few times. The chain's CDR3 is CSAQGNTEAFF. In DNA, the CDR3 is TGCAGTGCCCAGGGGAACACTGAAGCTTTCTTT. J is TRBJ1-1 and V is TRBV20-1; the D gene is possibly TRBD1 (5 bases). From germline, CDR1 is DFQATT and CDR2 SNEGSKA (reference sequence). The CDR3 sequence is 11 residues long. Between the trimmed V and J ends, which lost 6 bases and 1 base, there was a span of 6 bases.

This clonotype was detected a few times. The chain combines TRBV4-3 with TRBJ2-1; D may be TRBD1 or TRBD2 (5 bases each). The V and J ends lost 0 bases and 7 bases respectively, with 16 bases between them. The CDR3 totals 16 residues. Per germline, CDR1 LGHNA and CDR2 YSLEER. The CDR3 nucleotides read TGCGCCAGCAGCCAAGAAAGGGACGACTCTGGGAATGAGCAGTTCTTC. It translates to CASSQERDDSGNEQFF.

This chain joins TRBV6-4 and TRBJ1-1; D unclear. Trimming removed 6 bases from V and 1 base from J, with 9 bases in between. From germline, CDR1 is MRHNA and CDR2 SNTAGT. The CDR3 runs to 13 residues. CDR3 sequence: CASRLDTNTEAFF. DNA for the CDR3: TGTGCCAGCAGATTAGACACGAACACTGAAGCTTTCTTT.

This sequence joins TRBV7-3 and TRBJ2-6, with D unclear. The germline V and J ends were trimmed by 3 bases and 4 bases, with 10 bases remaining between them. CDR1 is SGHTA and CDR2 is FQGTGA in the germline V gene. The CDR3 runs 15 residues. As DNA, the CDR3 is TGTGCCAGCAGCTTGAGCCATCCGGGGGCCAACGTCCTGACTTTC. Amino acid sequence: CASSLSHPGANVLTF.

A few counts support this clonotype. The gene calls are TRBV11-2 and TRBJ2-3, with a tentative D call TRBD2 (6 bases). CDR3 length: 17 residues. CDR1 and CDR2 (germline): SGHAT, FQNNGV. Deletions cut 5 bases from V and 3 bases from J, with 21 bases between. Here the CDR3 reads CASSPGAAGSGTDTQYF. The CDR3 nucleotides are TGTGCCAGCAGCCCAGGCGCGGCGGGGTCCGGGACAGATACGCAGTATTTT.

The chain recombines TRBV29-1 with TRBJ1-1, with 8 positions matching TRBD1. Germline V CDR1 and CDR2: SQVTM, ANQGSEA. CDR3 length: 13 residues. With 6 bases clipped from V and 1 base from J, the junction kept 4 bases outside the gene matches. CDR3 coding DNA: TGCAGCGTACGACAGGGGAGGAACACTGAAGCTTTCTTT. This gives the protein CSVRQGRNTEAFF.

This clonotype occurred a few times. The gene calls are TRBV25-1 and TRBJ1-2; D remains unclear. Germline-derived CDR1 and CDR2 are MGHDK and SYGVNS. The ends were cut back, 4 bases at V and 1 base at J, with 7 bases in the middle. The CDR3 length is 13 residues. The CDR3 DNA is TGTGCCAGCAGTGCAGCGGGTAACTATGGCTACACCTTC. It encodes CASSAAGNYGYTF.